A selection of T cell receptor beta chains follows, all from one sample in a study of T cell responses to AZD1222 COVID-19 vaccine. TCRdb's copy holds only in-frame clones and misses some; the assay was immunoSEQ multiplex PCR. The sample has about 200,000 clones, approximately 93% seen once. This specimen was peripheral blood, taken 28 days after the second AZD1222 dose. These receptors were obtained from an adult who received the AZD1222 COVID-19 vaccine. Each CDR3 is given without its conserved first and last residue. Clone size is shown for a subset of rows, as once, few, many or a class of expanded clone.

CDR3	V	length	J	size
ASRRLAGSTGELF	TRBV7-2	13	TRBJ2-2	-
ASSVGGGSSYNSPLH	TRBV9	15	TRBJ1-6	-
ASSPIRTSGRAWNEQF	TRBV18	16	TRBJ2-1	-
ASSYSGQGKGNTIY	TRBV6-5	14	TRBJ1-3	-
ASSLVRGSTDTQY	TRBV11-3	13	TRBJ2-3	-
ASNLPGGHRNTGELF	TRBV7-2	15	TRBJ2-2	-
ATPVVDYTDTQY	TRBV6-4	12	TRBJ2-3	once
ASSQEAENTEAF	TRBV3-1/TRBV3-2	12	TRBJ1-1	-
ASSTLGQGLSTDTQY	TRBV9	15	TRBJ2-3	-
ASSVRGDSPLSLH	TRBV9	13	TRBJ1-6	-
ASSYSDYGYT	TRBV12-3/TRBV12-4	10	TRBJ1-2	-
ATSDLPNRGEPAGELF	TRBV24-1	16	TRBJ2-2	-
AWTPSQTDQPQH	TRBV30	12	TRBJ1-5	-
ASSPGRSTYEQY	TRBV18	12	TRBJ2-7	-
ASSYSGLTRDGYT	TRBV6-2/TRBV6-3	13	TRBJ1-2	-
ASSVRGGRGFHNEQF	TRBV5-5	15	TRBJ2-1	once
ASSIGNEQY	TRBV18	9	TRBJ2-7	-
ASSTPGQERWGKNIQY	TRBV25-1	16	TRBJ2-4	-
ASSEQGAISPLH	TRBV2	12	TRBJ1-6	-
ASSFWTERNQPQH	TRBV28	13	TRBJ1-5	-
ASSSGTGSNTEAF	TRBV5-4	13	TRBJ1-1	-
ASSPQRTEAF	TRBV18	10	TRBJ1-1	-
ASTGNSYEQY	TRBV19	10	TRBJ2-7	-
ASSIAGQSTDTQY	TRBV19	13	TRBJ2-3	-
AWSVRGLNYEQY	TRBV30	12	TRBJ2-7	-
ASSEYGVRQPQH	TRBV10-2	12	TRBJ1-5	-
ASGSQGGQETQY	TRBV12-5	12	TRBJ2-5	-
ASRSGTSNTEAF	TRBV3-1/TRBV3-2	12	TRBJ1-1	-
ASSIRWEVADTQY	TRBV6-5	13	TRBJ2-3	once
ASSVRGPRDGYT	TRBV7-2	12	TRBJ1-2	-
ASSSRDRSNSPLH	TRBV2	13	TRBJ1-6	-
ASSHRGCEGETQY	TRBV23-1	13	TRBJ2-5	-
SVHLPFTDTQY	TRBV29-1	11	TRBJ2-3	-
ASSRGTRPSTDTQY	TRBV11-2	14	TRBJ2-3	-
ASSLLGGNSPLH	TRBV27	12	TRBJ1-6	-
ASMPTSGREDTQY	TRBV5-5	13	TRBJ2-3	-
ASRARLYTNTEAF	TRBV6-5	13	TRBJ1-1	-
ASSPRSGSGNEQF	TRBV18	13	TRBJ2-1	-
ATSRDADTQY	TRBV15	10	TRBJ2-3	once
ASSLMASGTEAF	TRBV5-1	12	TRBJ1-1	-
ASRNFIRDKAGSTEAF	TRBV7-6	16	TRBJ1-1	-
ASMRTGPNTEAF	TRBV6-5	12	TRBJ1-1	-
AWSPGLEAIQY	TRBV30	11	TRBJ2-4	-
ASSSTLTGYSQY	TRBV28	12	TRBJ2-7	-
ASSEVDYGYT	TRBV25-1	10	TRBJ1-2	-